The 8 T cell receptor beta chains below all came from one sample that was sequenced in a study of T cells after yellow fever vaccination. TCRdb reprocessed the 5' RACE reads via MiXCR and lists one record per CDR3 protein. The table includes around 350,000 distinct CDR3 sequences, 11% detected once. The sample consisted of PBMCs, taken on the day of the first yellow fever vaccination. Receptor source: a man in his late teens or twenties who received the YFV17D yellow fever vaccine.

The table lists this clonotype with a few counts. The chain combines TRBV12-3 or TRBV12-4 with TRBJ1-2; tentative D call: TRBD1 (5 bases). The CDR3 extends over 12 amino acids. Trimming took off 2 bases at V and 8 bases at J, with 9 bases between the two ends. DNA of the CDR3: TGTGCCAGCAGTTTATTTAGGGGCGGCTACACCTTC. As protein: CASSLFRGGYTF.

This clonotype was detected many times. The chain employs TRBV3-1 and TRBJ1-1; D ambiguous. The germline V and J ends were trimmed by 3 bases and 11 bases, with 10 bases remaining between them. This CDR3 has 11 amino acids. Per the germline V gene, CDR1 is LGHDT and CDR2 is YNNKEL (reference sequence). The CDR3 DNA reads TGTGCCAGCAGCCATTCTACGGAGGCTTTCTTT. Translation: CASSHSTEAFF.

The chain couples TRBV11-2 to TRBJ2-3; D tentatively fits TRBD1 or TRBD2 (5 bases each). Germline V gene data show CDR1 as SGHAT and CDR2 as FQNNGV. V was trimmed by 4 bases and J by 5 bases, leaving 19 bases between them. The CDR3 contains 16 residues. In DNA, the CDR3 is TGTGCCAGCAGCTCGCGAGGGGCCCTGCCTGAAGATACGCAGTATTTT. This codes for CASSSRGALPEDTQYF.

V gene TRBV6-1 combines with J gene TRBJ2-3; 14 bases match TRBD2. With V trimmed by 5 bases and J by 2 bases, 9 bases remained unmatched. CDR3 length equals 18 residues. Germline loops: CDR1 MNHNS, CDR2 SASEGT. The CDR3: CASSLTGTSGGVTDTQYF. CDR3 in DNA: TGTGCCAGCAGTCTCACCGGGACTAGCGGGGGTGTCACAGATACGCAGTATTTT.

This clonotype has more than one count but fewer than ten. The genes are TRBV15 and TRBJ2-3, with unresolved D. The V end was cut by 1 base, the J end by 0 bases, with 8 bases between. The germline V gene has CDR1 LNHNV and CDR2 YYDKDF (reference sequence). CDR3 size: 15 residues. CDR3 bases: TGTGCCACCAGCAGAGGAGTCACTAGCACAGATACGCAGTATTTT. This encodes CATSRGVTSTDTQYF.

A few counts support this clonotype. The chain uses TRBV7-6 and TRBJ2-1; 12 bases line up with TRBD2. V gave up 0 bases and J gave up 5 bases; unmatched junction bases: 8. This CDR3 comprises 18 residues. Germline CDR1 is SGHVS and CDR2 is FNYEAQ. The CDR3 reads CASSLAGGRTSGDNEQFF. CDR3 nucleotide sequence: TGTGCCAGCAGCTTAGCAGGGGGAAGGACTAGCGGGGACAATGAGCAGTTCTTC.

J is TRBJ2-5 and V is TRBV7-8; TRBD2 agrees at 13 bases. CDR1 is SGHVS and CDR2 is FQNEAQ in the germline V gene. After removal of 1 base from V and 0 bases from J, the junction contained 8 bases not matched to a gene. The CDR3 runs to 19 residues. CDR3 nucleotide sequence: TGTGCCAGCAGCTTAGGCAGACTAGCGGGGGGACCGAACCAAGAGACCCAGTACTTC. Protein: CASSLGRLAGGPNQETQYF.

This clonotype came up a few times. The genes are TRBV12-3 or TRBV12-4 and TRBJ2-1, with 12 bases fitting TRBD2. With 6 bases clipped from V and 5 bases from J, the junction kept 8 bases outside the gene matches. The CDR3 totals 16 residues. The CDR3, as DNA: TGTGCCAGCAGAAGTGAGGGGACTAGCGGGCACAATGAGCAGTTCTTC. This encodes CASRSEGTSGHNEQFF.